The 24 T cell receptor beta chains reported below all come from one sample, sequenced in a study of identical twins' blood T cells. TCRdb fed the 5' RACE reads into MiXCR, producing one record per CDR3 protein. The sample contains 350,000 to 400,000 distinct CDR3 sequences, roughly 28% of which appear only once. The sequenced material came from PBMCs. These receptors all stem from a woman aged 18-49 years in good health.

This rearrangement joins TRBV5-1 to TRBJ1-1; D might be TRBD1 (5 bases). Trimming cost V 2 bases and J 1 base, with 9 bases left between them. Germline V gene lookup returns CDR1 SGHRS and CDR2 YFSETQ. This CDR3 is built from 14 residues. Written as DNA, the CDR3 is TGCGCCAGCAGCTTAGGGGAACCGAACACTGAAGCTTTCTTT. Its protein is CASSLGEPNTEAFF.

This clonotype occurred a few times. The gene calls are TRBV20-1 and TRBJ1-2, with D unresolved. The CDR3 is 11 amino acids. Trimming stripped 5 bases from V and 1 base from J, with 5 bases between. Germline CDR1 DFQATT, CDR2 SNEGSKA (reference sequence). The CDR3 protein is CSALFNYGYTF. CDR3 bases: TGCAGTGCTTTGTTTAACTATGGCTACACCTTC.

This clonotype was picked up a small number of times. CDR3 amino acids: CASSYPRSLLHYEQYF. CDR3 nucleotides: TGTGCCAGCAGTTACCCGCGCTCACTTCTCCACTACGAGCAGTACTTC. The rearrangement links TRBV6-2 or TRBV6-3 to TRBJ2-7; D is undetermined. This CDR3 is built from 16 residues. Per germline, CDR1 MNHEY and CDR2 SVGEGT. Trimming shortened V by 2 bases and J by 3 bases, and 17 bases separated the two germline ends.

The rearrangement uses TRBV20-1 and TRBJ2-7; D perhaps matches TRBD2 (5 bases). The CDR3 covers 12 residues. CDR1 DFQATT and CDR2 SNEGSKA come from the germline V gene (reference sequence). Trimming cost V 3 bases and J 2 bases, with 8 bases left between them. CDR3 loop: CSARYSAYEQYF. The CDR3 DNA reads as TGCAGTGCTAGGTATAGCGCCTACGAGCAGTACTTC.

This clonotype was counted a single time. The conserved phenylalanine or tryptophan normally closing the CDR3 is absent here, so this likely arose from a read error. The V call is TRBV9, the J call TRBJ2-1; D remains ambiguous. CDR3 size: 13 residues. V was cut by 0 bases and J by 5 bases, with 6 bases left in between. Germline V gene sequence: CDR1 SGDLS, CDR2 YYNGEE. The CDR3 reads CASSVEGNNEQFV. CDR3 DNA sequence: TGTGCCAGCAGCGTAGAAGGGAACAATGAGCAGTTCGTC.

With respect to this clonotype: A read error may account for a junction end that differs from germline. The rearrangement links TRBV20-1 to TRBJ1-1, with TRBD1 matching over 7 bases. This CDR3 has 11 residues. Germline lookup yields CDR1 DFQATT and CDR2 SNEGSKA (reference sequence). This CDR3 is CSAKTGTADYF. The CDR3 DNA is TGCAGTGCCAAAACTGGGACAGCCGACTACTTT.

V usage is TRBV25-1 and J usage is TRBJ2-7; D may be TRBD2 (6 bases). The germline V and J ends were trimmed by 6 bases and 3 bases, with 9 bases remaining between them. The CDR3 contains 12 residues. Germline V CDR1 and CDR2: MGHDK, SYGVNS. The CDR3 loop reads CASRGGNYEQYF. DNA of the CDR3: TGTGCCAGCAGGGGGGGAAACTACGAGCAGTACTTC.

The chain has TRBV6-5 and TRBJ2-7; 7 bases fit TRBD1. The J segment lost 1 base and the V segment lost 4 bases, leaving 13 bases of the junction unmatched. Germline lookup yields CDR1 MNHEY and CDR2 SVGAGI. The CDR3 spans 17 residues. The CDR3 reads CASSLRRGNRFSYEQYF. The CDR3 DNA follows: TGTGCCAGCAGTTTACGCAGGGGGAACAGATTTTCCTACGAGCAGTACTTC.

The chain has TRBV27 and TRBJ2-2, with 13 nucleotides matching TRBD2. The CDR3 is 16 amino acids. From germline, CDR1 is MNHEY and CDR2 SMNVEV (reference sequence). V was pared by 7 bases and J by 7 bases, with 9 bases of the junction left unmatched. The CDR3 is CASTPGLAGVGGELFF. CDR3 nucleotide sequence: TGTGCCAGCACTCCAGGACTAGCGGGAGTAGGCGGGGAGCTGTTTTTT.

The table lists this clonotype with a few counts. The V gene is TRBV7-9, the J gene TRBJ2-5; D call uncertain. V was shortened by 8 bases and J by 5 bases, with 12 bases between the two germline ends. From germline, CDR1 is SEHNR and CDR2 FQNEAQ (reference sequence). This CDR3 contains 12 residues. The chain's CDR3 is CASAPGGETQYF. CDR3 DNA sequence: TGTGCCAGCGCACCGGGTGGGGAGACCCAGTACTTC. The full variable domain, completed using reference TRBV7-9 and TRBJ2-5, is DTGVSQNPRHKITKRGQNVTFRCDPISEHNRLYWYRQTLGQGPEFLTYFQNEAQLEKSRLLSDRFSAERPKGSFSTLEIQRTEQGDSAMYLCASAPGGETQYFGPGTRLLVL.

The chain employs TRBV20-1 and TRBJ2-3; D is possibly TRBD2 (6 bases). The CDR3 is 14 residues long. V was shortened by 5 bases and J by 4 bases, with 16 bases between the two germline ends. Per germline, CDR1 DFQATT and CDR2 SNEGSKA (reference sequence). CDR3 amino acids: CSADGSLDPDTQYF. CDR3 DNA: TGCAGTGCTGACGGGAGCCTGGACCCAGATACGCAGTATTTT.

V usage is TRBV12-3 or TRBV12-4 and J usage is TRBJ1-1, with D possibly matching TRBD1 (6 bases). The CDR3 is 15 amino acids. Trimming took off 6 bases at V and 7 bases at J, with 21 bases between the two ends. In DNA form, the CDR3 reads TGTGCCAGCAGCCCTTTGGTTGGGGGCGCGGGTGAAGCTTTCTTT. It specifies CASSPLVGGAGEAFF.

The V call is TRBV19, the J call TRBJ2-1; a weak D match, TRBD2 (6 bases). The CDR3 extends over 15 amino acids. Germline V lookup: CDR1 LNHDA, CDR2 SQIVND (reference sequence). V lost 2 bases to trimming and J lost 3 bases, with 11 bases between them. DNA for the CDR3: TGTGCCAGTAGTATATGGGGACTCAGCTACAATGAGCAGTTCTTC. It yields the protein CASSIWGLSYNEQFF.

This clonotype was counted many times. The germline gene is not matched at one end of the junction; a read error may be the cause. The gene calls are TRBV5-1 and TRBJ1-4; the match to TRBD1 covers 10 bases. This CDR3 has 14 residues. Germline V CDR1 and CDR2: SGHRS, YFSETQ. CDR3 DNA: TGTGCCAGCAGCTCGGGACAGGGGAATGAAAAACTGTTTTTT. Amino acid sequence: CASSSGQGNEKLFF.

This clonotype was found a few times. The V call is TRBV20-1, the J call TRBJ2-3; TRBD2 is a possible D gene (5 bases). CDR1 and CDR2 (germline): DFQATT, SNEGSKA (reference sequence). CDR3 length: 13 residues. The V gene lost 5 bases and the J gene lost 1 base, with 10 bases spanning the gap. The CDR3 region is CSALWTGTDTQYF. CDR3 nucleotides: TGCAGTGCTCTTTGGACTGGCACAGATACGCAGTATTTT.

Turning to this clonotype: With a much larger clone just one base away, this may be a read error. This rearrangement joins TRBV29-1 to TRBJ2-1, with 9 bases matching TRBD2. From germline, CDR1 is SQVTM and CDR2 ANQGSEA. This CDR3 has 15 residues. CDR3 sequence reads: CSGHGTSFSYNEQLF. The CDR3, as DNA: TGCAGCGGCCACGGGACTAGCTTTTCCTACAATGAGCAGCTCTTC.

The rearrangement links TRBV20-1 to TRBJ1-4, with D hard to call. The CDR3 length is 13 residues. V shed 4 bases and J shed 8 bases, with 14 bases lying between them. The V gene's germline CDR1 is DFQATT and CDR2 SNEGSKA (reference sequence). This chain's CDR3 is CSANPQVDEKLFF. The CDR3 DNA reads TGCAGTGCTAATCCTCAGGTGGACGAAAAACTGTTTTTT.

The chain couples TRBV6-5 to TRBJ1-1; 9 bases fit TRBD1. CDR3 size: 16 residues. With V trimmed by 6 bases and J by 4 bases, 12 bases remained unmatched. Germline loops: CDR1 MNHEY, CDR2 SVGAGI. The DNA of the CDR3 is TGTGCCAGCAGCCCTGGGACAGGGAGAAGGGGCACTGAAGCTTTCTTT. Protein sequence: CASSPGTGRRGTEAFF.

The genes are TRBV5-1 and TRBJ1-5; 7 bases agree with TRBD1. Germline-derived CDR1 and CDR2 are SGHRS and YFSETQ. V lost 0 bases and J lost 10; bases outside the gene matches: 4. The CDR3 length is 13 residues. The DNA for the CDR3 is TGCGCCAGCAGCTTGGGACAGGGAGAACCCCAGCATTTT. Amino acids: CASSLGQGEPQHF.

This clonotype showed up just a few times. V and J are TRBV29-1 and TRBJ1-4; D call uncertain. Trimming cost V 6 bases and J 4 bases, with 12 bases left between them. CDR1 SQVTM and CDR2 ANQGSEA come from the germline V gene. The CDR3 is 13 residues long. CDR3 sequence reads: CSVLQRFNEKLFF. The CDR3 DNA reads as TGCAGCGTCCTTCAGAGGTTTAATGAAAAACTGTTTTTT.

This clonotype has only a few counts. This rearrangement joins TRBV2 to TRBJ1-5, with D unclear. Trimming removed 0 bases at V and 7 bases at J, with 19 bases between. Germline lookup yields CDR1 SNHLY and CDR2 FYNNEI. The CDR3 is 17 residues long. The CDR3 reads CASSEALQVRWHQPQHF. The CDR3 bases are TGTGCCAGCAGTGAAGCGCTTCAGGTGCGGTGGCACCAGCCCCAGCATTTT.

The rearrangement uses TRBV7-8 and TRBJ2-1; TRBD1 matches 11 bases. Unmatched junction bases numbered 7, after V lost 5 bases and J lost 4 bases. The V gene's germline CDR1 is SGHVS and CDR2 FQNEAQ. The CDR3 has 16 amino acids. The CDR3: CASSLRDRGIYNEQFF. CDR3 coding DNA: TGTGCCAGCAGCCTTCGGGACAGGGGGATTTACAATGAGCAGTTCTTC.

The CDR3 loop is CSGRDTFTDTQYF. Here the CDR3 DNA reads TGCAGCGGACGGGACACTTTCACAGATACGCAGTATTTT. The V and J genes are TRBV29-1 and TRBJ2-3, with D perhaps TRBD1 (6 bases). CDR1 and CDR2 (germline): SQVTM, ANQGSEA. This CDR3 is 13 amino acids long. V was pared by 7 bases and J by 2 bases, with 13 bases between.

The chain links TRBV5-1 to TRBJ1-5; D gene unclear. This CDR3 region has 14 residues. Trimming stripped 0 bases from V and 7 bases from J, with 11 bases between. Germline values: CDR1 SGHRS, CDR2 YFSETQ. The CDR3 DNA reads as TGCGCCAGCAGCTTGGTGGGCATGGGGCAGCCCCAGCATTTT. Its translation is CASSLVGMGQPQHF.